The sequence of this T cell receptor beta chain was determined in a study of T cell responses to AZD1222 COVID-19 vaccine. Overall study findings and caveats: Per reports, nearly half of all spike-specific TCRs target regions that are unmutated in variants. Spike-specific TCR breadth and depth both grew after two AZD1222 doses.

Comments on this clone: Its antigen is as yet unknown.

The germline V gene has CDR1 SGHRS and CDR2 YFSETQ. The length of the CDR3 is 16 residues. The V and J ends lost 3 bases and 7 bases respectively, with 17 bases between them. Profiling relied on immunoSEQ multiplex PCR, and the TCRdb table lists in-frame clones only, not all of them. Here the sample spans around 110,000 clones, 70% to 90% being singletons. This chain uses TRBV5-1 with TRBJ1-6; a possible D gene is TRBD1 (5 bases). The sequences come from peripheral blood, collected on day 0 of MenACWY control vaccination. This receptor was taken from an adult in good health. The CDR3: CASSSNPQGGNSPLHF. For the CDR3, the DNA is TGCGCCAGCAGCTCAAACCCGCAGGGTGGCAATTCACCCCTCCACTTT.